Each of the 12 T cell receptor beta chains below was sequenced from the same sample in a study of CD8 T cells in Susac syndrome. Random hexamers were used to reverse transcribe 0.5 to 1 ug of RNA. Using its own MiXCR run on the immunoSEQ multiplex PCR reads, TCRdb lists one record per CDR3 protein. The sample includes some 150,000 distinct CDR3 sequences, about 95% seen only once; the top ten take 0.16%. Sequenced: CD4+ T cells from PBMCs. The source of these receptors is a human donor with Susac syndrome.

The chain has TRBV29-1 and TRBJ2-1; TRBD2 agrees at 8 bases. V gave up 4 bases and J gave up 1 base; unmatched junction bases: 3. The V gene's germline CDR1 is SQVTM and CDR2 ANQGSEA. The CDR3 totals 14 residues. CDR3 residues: CSVGASGSYNEQFF. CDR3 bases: TGCAGCGTTGGGGCTAGCGGGTCCTACAATGAGCAGTTCTTC.

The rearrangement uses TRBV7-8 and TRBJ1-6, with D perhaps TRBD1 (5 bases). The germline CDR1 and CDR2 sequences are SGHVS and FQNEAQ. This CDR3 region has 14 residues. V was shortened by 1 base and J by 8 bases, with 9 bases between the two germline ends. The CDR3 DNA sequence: TGTGCCAGCAGCTTAGTTGTAGGGGATTCACCCCTCCACTTT. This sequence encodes CASSLVVGDSPLHF.

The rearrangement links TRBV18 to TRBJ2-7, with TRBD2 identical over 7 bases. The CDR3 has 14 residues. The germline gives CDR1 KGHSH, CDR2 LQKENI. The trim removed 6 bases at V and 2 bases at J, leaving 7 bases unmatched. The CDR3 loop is CASSLTGLTYEQYF. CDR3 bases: TGTGCCAGCTCCCTGACGGGACTAACCTACGAGCAGTACTTC. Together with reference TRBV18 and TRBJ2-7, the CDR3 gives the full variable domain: NAGVMQNPRHLVRRRGQEARLRCSPMKGHSHVYWYRQLPEEGLKFMVYLQKENIIDESGMPKERFSAEFPKEGPSILRIQQVVRGDSAAYFCASSLTGLTYEQYFGPGTRLTVT.

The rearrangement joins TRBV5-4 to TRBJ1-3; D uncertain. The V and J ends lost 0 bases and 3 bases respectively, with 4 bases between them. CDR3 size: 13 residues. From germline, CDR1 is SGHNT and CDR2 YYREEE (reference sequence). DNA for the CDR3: TGTGCCAGCAGCTTGGATAGTGGAAACACCATATATTTT. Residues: CASSLDSGNTIYF. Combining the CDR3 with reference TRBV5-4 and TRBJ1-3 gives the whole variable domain ETGVTQSPTHLIKTRGQQVTLRCSSQSGHNTVSWYQQALGQGPQFIFQYYREEENGRGNFPPRFSGLQFPNYSSELNVNALELDDSALYLCASSLDSGNTIYFGEGSWLTVV.

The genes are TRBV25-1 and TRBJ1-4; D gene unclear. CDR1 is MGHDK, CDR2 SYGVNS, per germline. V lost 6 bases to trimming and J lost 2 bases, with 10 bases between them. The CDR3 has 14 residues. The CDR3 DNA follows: TGTGCCAGCAGGGCCTTCGGTACTAATGAAAAACTGTTTTTT. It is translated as CASRAFGTNEKLFF.

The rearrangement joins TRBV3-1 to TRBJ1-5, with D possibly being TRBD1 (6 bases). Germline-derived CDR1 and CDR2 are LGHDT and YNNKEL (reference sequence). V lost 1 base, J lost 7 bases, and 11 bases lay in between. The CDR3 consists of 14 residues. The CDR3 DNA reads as TGTGCCAGCAGCCAAGCAGGGGCCAGACAGCCCCAGCATTTT. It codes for CASSQAGARQPQHF.

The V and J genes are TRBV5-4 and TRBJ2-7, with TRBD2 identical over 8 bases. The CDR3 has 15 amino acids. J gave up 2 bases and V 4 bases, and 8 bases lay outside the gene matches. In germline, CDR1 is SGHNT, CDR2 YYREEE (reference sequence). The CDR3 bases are TGTGCCAGCAGCCAGACCGGGACTAGTGCCTACGAGCAGTACTTC. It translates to CASSQTGTSAYEQYF.

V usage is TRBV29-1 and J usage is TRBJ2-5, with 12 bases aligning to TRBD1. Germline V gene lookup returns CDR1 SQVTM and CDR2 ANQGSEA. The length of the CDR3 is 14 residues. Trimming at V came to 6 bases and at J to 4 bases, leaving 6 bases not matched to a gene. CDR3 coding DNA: TGCAGCGTACGGGACAGGGGGCGAATAGAGACCCAGTACTTC. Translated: CSVRDRGRIETQYF.

The CDR3 sequence: CSVDRGRNTEAFF. The DNA for the CDR3 is TGCAGCGTTGACCGGGGGAGAAACACTGAAGCTTTCTTT. The V call is TRBV29-1, the J call TRBJ1-1; weak D call: TRBD1 (5 bases). From germline, CDR1 is SQVTM and CDR2 ANQGSEA. The CDR3 covers 13 residues. The ends were cut back, 3 bases at V and 2 bases at J, with 10 bases in the middle.

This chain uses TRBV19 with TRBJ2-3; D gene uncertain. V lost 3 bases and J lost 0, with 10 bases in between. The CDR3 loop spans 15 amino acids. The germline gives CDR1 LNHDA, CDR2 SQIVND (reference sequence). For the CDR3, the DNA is TGTGCCAGTAGTATCGGTGGAACTAGCACAGATACGCAGTATTTT. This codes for CASSIGGTSTDTQYF.

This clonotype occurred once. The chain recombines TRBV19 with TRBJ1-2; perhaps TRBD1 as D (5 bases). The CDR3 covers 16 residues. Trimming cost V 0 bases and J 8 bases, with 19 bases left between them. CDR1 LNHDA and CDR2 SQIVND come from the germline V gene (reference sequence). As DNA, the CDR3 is TGTGCCAGTAGTATAGATCTTGGCCGGGGCCTTGGAGGCTACACCTTC. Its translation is CASSIDLGRGLGGYTF.

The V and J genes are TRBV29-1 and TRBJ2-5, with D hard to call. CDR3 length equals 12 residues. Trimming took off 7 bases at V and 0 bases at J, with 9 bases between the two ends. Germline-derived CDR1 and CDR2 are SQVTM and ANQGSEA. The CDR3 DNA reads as TGCAGCGCTCTAGACAACCAAGAGACCCAGTACTTC. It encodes CSALDNQETQYF.